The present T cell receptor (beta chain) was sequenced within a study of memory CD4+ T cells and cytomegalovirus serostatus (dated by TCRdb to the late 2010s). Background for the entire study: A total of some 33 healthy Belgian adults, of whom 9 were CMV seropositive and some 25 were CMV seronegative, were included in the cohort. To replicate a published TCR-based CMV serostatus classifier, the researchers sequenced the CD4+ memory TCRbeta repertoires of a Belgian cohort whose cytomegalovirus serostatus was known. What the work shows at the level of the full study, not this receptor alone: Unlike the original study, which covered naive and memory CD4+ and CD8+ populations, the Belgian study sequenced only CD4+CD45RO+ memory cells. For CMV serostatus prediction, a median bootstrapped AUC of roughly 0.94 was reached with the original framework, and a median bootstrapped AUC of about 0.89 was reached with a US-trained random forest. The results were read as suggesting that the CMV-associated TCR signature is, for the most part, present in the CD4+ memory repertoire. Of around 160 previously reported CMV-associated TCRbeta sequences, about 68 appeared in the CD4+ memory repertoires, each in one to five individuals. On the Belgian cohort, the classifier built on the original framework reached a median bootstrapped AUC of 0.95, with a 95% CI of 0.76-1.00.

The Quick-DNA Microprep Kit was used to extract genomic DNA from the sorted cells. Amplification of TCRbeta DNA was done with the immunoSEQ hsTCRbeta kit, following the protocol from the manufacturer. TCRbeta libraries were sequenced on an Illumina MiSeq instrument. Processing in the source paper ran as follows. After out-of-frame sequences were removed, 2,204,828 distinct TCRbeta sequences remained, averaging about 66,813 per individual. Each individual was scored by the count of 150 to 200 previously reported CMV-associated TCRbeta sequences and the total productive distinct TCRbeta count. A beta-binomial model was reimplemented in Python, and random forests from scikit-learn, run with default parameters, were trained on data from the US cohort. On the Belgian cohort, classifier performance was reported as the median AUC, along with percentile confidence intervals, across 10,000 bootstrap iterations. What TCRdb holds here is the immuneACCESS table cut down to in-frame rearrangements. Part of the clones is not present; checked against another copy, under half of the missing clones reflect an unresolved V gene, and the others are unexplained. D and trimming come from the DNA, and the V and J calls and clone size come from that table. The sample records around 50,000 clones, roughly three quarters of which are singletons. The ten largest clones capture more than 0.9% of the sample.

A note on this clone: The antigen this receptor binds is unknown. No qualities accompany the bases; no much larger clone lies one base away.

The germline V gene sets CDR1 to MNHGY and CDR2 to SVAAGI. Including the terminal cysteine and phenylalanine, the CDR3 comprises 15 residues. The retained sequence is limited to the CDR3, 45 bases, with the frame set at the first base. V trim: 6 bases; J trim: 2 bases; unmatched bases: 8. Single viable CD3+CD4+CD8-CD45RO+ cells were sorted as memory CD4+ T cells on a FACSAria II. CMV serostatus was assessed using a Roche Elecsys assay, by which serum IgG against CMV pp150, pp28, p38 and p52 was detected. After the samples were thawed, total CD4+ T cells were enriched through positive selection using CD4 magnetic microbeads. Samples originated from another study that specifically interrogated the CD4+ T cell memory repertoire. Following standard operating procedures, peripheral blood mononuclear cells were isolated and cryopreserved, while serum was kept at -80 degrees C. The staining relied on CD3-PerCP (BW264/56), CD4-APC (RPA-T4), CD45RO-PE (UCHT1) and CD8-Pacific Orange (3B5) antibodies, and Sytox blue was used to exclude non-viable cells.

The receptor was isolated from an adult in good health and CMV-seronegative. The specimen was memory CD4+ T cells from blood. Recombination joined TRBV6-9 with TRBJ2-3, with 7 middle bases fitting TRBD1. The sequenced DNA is TGTGCCAGCAGCCCCACAGGGGTAAACACAGATACGCAGTATTTT. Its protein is CASSPTGVNTDTQYF.